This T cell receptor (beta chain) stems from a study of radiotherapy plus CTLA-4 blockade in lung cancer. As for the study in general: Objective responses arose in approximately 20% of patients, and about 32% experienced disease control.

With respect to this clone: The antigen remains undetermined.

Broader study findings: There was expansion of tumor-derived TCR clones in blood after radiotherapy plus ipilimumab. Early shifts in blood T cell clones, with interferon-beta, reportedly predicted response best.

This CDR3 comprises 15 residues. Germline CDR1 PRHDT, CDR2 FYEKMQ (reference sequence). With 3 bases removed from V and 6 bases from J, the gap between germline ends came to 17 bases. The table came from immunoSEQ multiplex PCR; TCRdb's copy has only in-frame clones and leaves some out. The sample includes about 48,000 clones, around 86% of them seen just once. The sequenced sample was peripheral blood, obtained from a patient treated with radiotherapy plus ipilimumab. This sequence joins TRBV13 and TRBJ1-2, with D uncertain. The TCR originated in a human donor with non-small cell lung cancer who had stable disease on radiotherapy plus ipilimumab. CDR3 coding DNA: TGTGCCAGCAGCTTGATGGTGACAACCTTGGATGGCTACACCTTC. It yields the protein CASSLMVTTLDGYTF.